A few counts support the clone carrying this T cell receptor beta chain. The source of the sample is a study of blood T cell repertoires in COVID-19. Study background: Acute and convalescent COVID-19 samples came from the United States, Italy and Spain. Sample material is recorded as cDNA or gDNA derived from T cells, B-cell-depleted T cells, or PBMCs.

Original processing notes: Estimation of nucleated cell counts relied on the amplification of reference gene primers. Generated by immunoSEQ multiplex PCR, the TCRdb table keeps only in-frame clones and is missing some. D and trimming were read from the DNA, whereas the V and J calls and clone size are those reported in that table. The sample lists around 15,000 clones; roughly 82% were seen once. Germline loops: CDR1 SGHRS, CDR2 YFSETQ. V was pared by 9 bases and J by 4 bases, with 24 bases between. The CDR3 contains 16 residues. This clonotype was sampled from a woman in her sixties or seventies with active COVID-19. This chain connects TRBV5-1 to TRBJ2-3, with D possibly being TRBD1 (9 bases). Input material: peripheral blood. CDR3 DNA: TGCGCCATCGTTGGGGGACAGGGACTAGTGTCAGATACGCAGTATTTT. Its protein is CAIVGGQGLVSDTQYF.